This T cell receptor (beta chain) is from a study of control samples from healthy donors and cancer patients. Germline V CDR1 and CDR2: LGHNA, YSLEER. V gave up 0 bases and J gave up 4 bases, with 6 bases separating them. The CDR3 is 13 residues long. Clones were sequenced by immunoSEQ multiplex PCR, and TCRdb holds only the in-frame ones, with some missing. Of about 170,000 clones detected, approximately 92% appear once; the ten largest clones hold about 4%. The receptor comes from a woman aged 55 to 70 in good health. What was sequenced was blood. The chain combines TRBV4-3 with TRBJ1-2; TRBD1 might be the D (5 bases). The CDR3 DNA is TGCGCCAGCAGCCAAGAAAGGGGCTATGGCTACACCTTC. Encoded protein: CASSQERGYGYTF.